This TCR beta chain was identified during a study of T cell responses to AZD1222 COVID-19 vaccine (dated by TCRdb to the early 2020s). Regarding the study in general: AZD1222 recipients whose second dose came at about 4 weeks and those whose second dose came at about 12 weeks were combined into one group, since spike-specific TCR depth and breadth did not differ between the two schedules. TCR sequencing covered roughly 230 trial participants: 207 given two doses of AZD1222 and around 26 given two doses of MenACWY control vaccine. Trial participants were enrolled by age into 18-55, 56-69 and 70-plus year subgroups, with around 150, 28 and 57 TCR-sequenced participants respectively.

Comment on this clone: Its specific antigen is unknown. Per-nucleotide qualities are absent, and no much larger clonotype sits a single base away.

Study-wide findings and limitations: In the small 56-69-year group, the increase in depth fell short of significance, most likely because of low power. Only a handful of AZD1222 recipients were SARS-CoV-2 seropositive at baseline, limiting conclusions about previously exposed vaccinees. After two AZD1222 doses, both the breadth and the depth of spike-specific TCRs were significantly higher than at day 0 and than in MenACWY recipients. Participants were mostly white British, with more females than males. The authors suggested clonal diversity may have been underestimated. Nearly half of unique spike-specific TCRs reportedly recognized epitopes outside regions mutated in the B.1.351 and B.1.1.7 variants. Because no day 14 peak-response samples were available, the repertoires could be characterized only after the peak T cell response. The whole spike protein was spanned by vaccine-associated CD4 TCRs, and dominant responses were seen in regions 160-218 and 743-854.

Per the publication, the time point label means: baseline before first vaccination. The vaccinee samples were drawn from two UK trials, COV001 and COV002, one of which was a single-blind randomized controlled phase 2/3 trial testing AZD1222 (ChAdOx1 nCoV-19) in healthy adults. For TCRbeta chain sequencing, PBMC samples from trial participants were taken at day 0 and at day 28 after the second dose. The CDR3 regions of human TCRbeta chains were analyzed by immunosequencing. As for the authors' bioinformatics: TCRs in the repertoires were compared against a reference library of SARS-CoV-2-specific TCRs that had been generated with the MIRA antigen-specificity platform. Breadth was defined as the fraction of unique TCRs that were SARS-CoV-2-associated. Depth was defined as the fraction of total T cells that were SARS-CoV-2-associated. Using the MIRA data, each spike-specific TCR was mapped to the spike region that the TCR reacts to and placed in a CD4 or CD8 class. Log10-transformed breadth and depth values were compared by one-way ANOVA with Sidak's multiple comparisons tests. This is the immuneACCESS table as TCRdb keeps it, with only in-frame sequences that have V and J called. A part of the clones is gone; compared with another copy, unresolved V genes explain less than half, and the rest is unexplained. The V and J calls and clone size come from that table; D and trimming were worked out from the DNA. The sample table records 110,000 to 150,000 clones; roughly nine tenths of these occur just once. The top ten constitute roughly 1.5% of the sample.

The CDR3 runs 13 amino acids, cysteine and phenylalanine included. The kept DNA is CDR3 alone, 39 bases in frame from the first base. The germline V end is reduced by 5 bases and the J end by 7 bases; junction bases left unmatched: 2. The V and J genes are TRBV12-3 or TRBV12-4 and TRBJ2-1; 10 bases in between match TRBD1. The clonotype comes from an adult in good health. The sequenced sample was peripheral blood, obtained on day 0 of AZD1222 vaccination. The DNA sequence reads TGTGCCAGCAGTCCGGACAGGGGGAATGAGCAGTTCTTC. It is translated as CASSPDRGNEQFF.